This T cell receptor beta chain was sequenced during a study of identical twins. The CDR3 has 15 residues. V was pared by 8 bases and J by 6 bases, with 20 bases between. CDR1 is ENHRY and CDR2 is SYGVKD in the germline V gene. This clonotype showed up just a few times. Its target is not known. MiXCR, applied by TCRdb to the 5' RACE reads, yields one record per CDR3 protein. Here the sample spans about 470,000 distinct CDR3 sequences, approximately 25% being singletons. Overall study results and limits: In drawing conclusions, the study used cross-sectional statistical analysis and did not follow the same donors.

This same sample was also taken into another study, of T cells expressing NK-cell markers. From that paper: The same clonotypes also predominated in the CD3+CD56-NKG2C+ fraction of several donors.

The sequencing input was CD4+ T cells sorted from blood. The chain employs TRBV10-3 and TRBJ2-1; D possibly uses TRBD1 or TRBD2 (5 bases each). This TCR was recovered from a woman under 30 in good health. CDR3 DNA: TGTGCCATCCCCGATAGGGACGAGGGTCGCAATGAGCAGTTCTTC. Encoded protein: CAIPDRDEGRNEQFF.